This T cell receptor (beta chain) was found in a study of blood T cell repertoires in COVID-19. Looking at the study overall: The cDNA or gDNA used as material had been derived from T cells, B-cell-depleted T cells, or PBMCs.

The study recruited people aged roughly 18 to 89 years across approximately 24 US areas. In germline, CDR1 is SGDLS, CDR2 YYNGEE. Trimming took off 0 bases at V and 3 bases at J, with 13 bases between the two ends. This CDR3 has 16 amino acids. Authors' processing steps: Amplifying reference gene primers gave estimates of nucleated cell counts. Only in-frame clones appear in the TCRdb table, and some are missing; sequencing was by immunoSEQ multiplex PCR. V, J and clone size are those of that table, while D and trimming were read from the DNA. The table includes 490,000 or so clones, approximately 91% detected once.

The V gene is TRBV9, the J gene TRBJ2-1; weak D call: TRBD1 (5 bases). Sequences were obtained from PBMCs or T cells enriched from blood (not recorded which). The sequence was collected from an older woman who had recovered from COVID-19. The CDR3 coding sequence is TGTGCCAGCAGCGTAGGGGGCGCCGGTATCTACAATGAGCAGTTCTTC. As protein: CASSVGGAGIYNEQFF.